Reported below is one T cell receptor beta chain. This entry is derived from a study of blood T cell repertoires in COVID-19. About the research overall: Nucleic acid was either cDNA or gDNA, and it came from T cells, B-cell-depleted T cells, or PBMCs.

The length of the CDR3 is 14 residues. CDR1 is LNHNV and CDR2 is YYDKDF in the germline V gene (reference sequence). Trimming pared 0 bases from V and 3 bases from J, leaving 9 bases between. Profiled with immunoSEQ multiplex PCR; TCRdb holds only in-frame clones, not every one. The sample holds around 100,000 clones, about 90% seen once. The receptor's source is a human donor in a cohort sampled during active COVID-19. The sample consisted of peripheral blood. This chain connects TRBV15 to TRBJ2-7; a weak D match, TRBD2 (5 bases). This CDR3 reads CATSRDRGLYEQYF. DNA for the CDR3: TGTGCCACCAGCAGAGACAGAGGGCTCTACGAGCAGTACTTC.